This T cell receptor beta chain stems from a study of neurological immune-mediated disorders. TCRdb independently ran MiXCR on the 5' RACE reads; one entry per CDR3 protein. The sample includes about 79,000 distinct CDR3 sequences, 13% to 15% of them seen just once. The CDR3 is 14 residues long. Trimming cost V 4 bases and J 2 bases, with 13 bases left between them. Germline CDR1 reads SGHRS; CDR2 reads YFSETQ. This clonotype was seen repeatedly, ten times or more. This TCR derives from a woman between 45 and 60 years old in good health. V is TRBV5-1 and J is TRBJ2-7; D is uncertain. Sequencing was performed on PBMCs. This CDR3 is CASSPSVRAYEQYF. The CDR3 DNA reads TGCGCCAGCAGCCCCTCGGTAAGGGCCTACGAGCAGTACTTC.